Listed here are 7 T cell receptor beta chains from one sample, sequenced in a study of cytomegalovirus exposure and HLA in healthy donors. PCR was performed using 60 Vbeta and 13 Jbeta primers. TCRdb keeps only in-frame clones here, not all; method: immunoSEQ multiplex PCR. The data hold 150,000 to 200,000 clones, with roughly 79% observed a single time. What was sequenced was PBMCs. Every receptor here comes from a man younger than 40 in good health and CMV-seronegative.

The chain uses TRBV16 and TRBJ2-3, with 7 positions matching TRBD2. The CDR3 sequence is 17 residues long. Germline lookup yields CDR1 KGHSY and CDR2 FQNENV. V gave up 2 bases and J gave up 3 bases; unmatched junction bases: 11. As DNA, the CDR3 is TGTGCCAGCAGCCAACCCCGACTAGCAAGTAAGACAGATACGCAGTATTTT. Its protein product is CASSQPRLASKTDTQYF.

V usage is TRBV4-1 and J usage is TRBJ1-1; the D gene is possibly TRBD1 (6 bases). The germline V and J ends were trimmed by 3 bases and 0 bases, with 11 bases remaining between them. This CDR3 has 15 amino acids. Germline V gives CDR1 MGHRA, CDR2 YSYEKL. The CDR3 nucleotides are TGCGCCAGCAGCCACCCGACAGGCCTGAACACTGAAGCTTTCTTT. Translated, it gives CASSHPTGLNTEAFF.

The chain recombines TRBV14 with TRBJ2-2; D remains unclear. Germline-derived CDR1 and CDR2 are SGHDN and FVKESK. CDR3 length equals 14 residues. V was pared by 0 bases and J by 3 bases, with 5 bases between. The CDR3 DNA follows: TGTGCCAGCAGCCAAGATGGGCACACCGGGGAGCTGTTTTTT. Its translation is CASSQDGHTGELFF. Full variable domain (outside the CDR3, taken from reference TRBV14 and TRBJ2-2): EAGVTQFPSHSVIEKGQTVTLRCDPISGHDNLYWYRRVMGKEIKFLLHFVKESKQDESGMPNNRFLAERTGGTYSTLKVQPAELEDSGVYFCASSQDGHTGELFFGEGSRLTVL.

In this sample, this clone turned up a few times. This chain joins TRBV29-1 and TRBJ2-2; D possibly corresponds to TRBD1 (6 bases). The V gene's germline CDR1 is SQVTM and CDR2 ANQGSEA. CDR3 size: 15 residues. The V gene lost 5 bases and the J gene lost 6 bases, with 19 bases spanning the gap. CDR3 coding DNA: TGCAGCGTTTACCCGACAGGCCAGGAGTCCGGGGAGCTGTTTTTT. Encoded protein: CSVYPTGQESGELFF.

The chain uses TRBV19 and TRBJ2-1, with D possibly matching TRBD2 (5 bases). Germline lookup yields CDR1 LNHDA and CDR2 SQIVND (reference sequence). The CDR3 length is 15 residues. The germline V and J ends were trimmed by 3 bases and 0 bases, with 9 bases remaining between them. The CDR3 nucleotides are TGTGCCAGTAGTATCGAGGGCCGCTCCTACAATGAGCAGTTCTTC. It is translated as CASSIEGRSYNEQFF.

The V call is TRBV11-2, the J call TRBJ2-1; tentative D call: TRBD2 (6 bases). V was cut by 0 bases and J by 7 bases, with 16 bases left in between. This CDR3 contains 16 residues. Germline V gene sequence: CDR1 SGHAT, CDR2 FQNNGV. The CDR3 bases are TGTGCCAGCAGCTTAGATCTGTCGGGAGAAGGTAATGAGCAGTTCTTC. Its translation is CASSLDLSGEGNEQFF.

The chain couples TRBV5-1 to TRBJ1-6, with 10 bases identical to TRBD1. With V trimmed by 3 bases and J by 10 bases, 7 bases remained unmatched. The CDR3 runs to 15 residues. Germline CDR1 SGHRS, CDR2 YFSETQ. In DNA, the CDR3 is TGCGCCAGCAGCTGGGGGACAGGGGAAGGGTCACCCCTCCACTTT. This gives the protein CASSWGTGEGSPLHF.